One sample yielded the 29 T cell receptor beta chains listed below, sequenced in a study of blood T cell repertoires in COVID-19 (TCRdb year 2020). Library preparation employed the immunoSEQ multiplex PCR assay. This is the immuneACCESS table as TCRdb keeps it, with only in-frame sequences that have V and J called. A part of the clones is gone; compared with another copy, unresolved V genes explain less than half, and the rest is unexplained. In all, the sample holds approximately 72,000 clones, and roughly 88% of those were seen once. The ten largest clonotypes hold over 25% of the sample. The sequencing input was peripheral blood. These receptors originate from a man aged 50 or older with acute or convalescent COVID-19.

The gene calls are TRBV7-9 and TRBJ2-7; perhaps TRBD1 as D (5 bases). The CDR3 totals 16 residues. The germline V and J ends were trimmed by 4 bases and 2 bases, with 18 bases remaining between them. In germline, CDR1 is SEHNR, CDR2 FQNEAQ (reference sequence). The CDR3, as DNA: TGTGCCAGCAGCTCGAATCGGACAAAACGCACCTACGAGCAGTACTTC. It encodes CASSSNRTKRTYEQYF.

The J gene is TRBJ2-2, the V gene TRBV18; 8 nucleotides match TRBD2. The length of the CDR3 is 15 residues. With 3 bases clipped from V and 6 bases from J, the junction kept 6 bases outside the gene matches. The V gene's germline CDR1 is KGHSH and CDR2 LQKENI. In DNA, the CDR3 is TGTGCCAGCTCACCGCGGGGACTAGGTTCCGGGGAGCTGTTTTTT. Translating it yields CASSPRGLGSGELFF. The full variable domain, its missing parts supplied by reference TRBV18 and TRBJ2-2, is NAGVMQNPRHLVRRRGQEARLRCSPMKGHSHVYWYRQLPEEGLKFMVYLQKENIIDESGMPKERFSAEFPKEGPSILRIQQVVRGDSAAYFCASSPRGLGSGELFFGEGSRLTVL.

This chain joins TRBV20-1 and TRBJ2-1; D gene uncertain. V lost 4 bases to trimming and J lost 10 bases, with 11 bases between them. There are 11 residues in the CDR3. The V gene's germline CDR1 is DFQATT and CDR2 SNEGSKA (reference sequence). This CDR3 is CSAIDPPEQFF. The CDR3 DNA reads TGCAGTGCTATAGACCCTCCGGAGCAGTTCTTC.

The gene calls are TRBV24-1 and TRBJ1-3; 9 bases are a match to TRBD1. The V gene's germline CDR1 is KGHDR and CDR2 SFDVKD. This CDR3 contains 15 residues. After removal of 2 bases from V and 4 bases from J, the junction contained 2 bases not matched to a gene. The CDR3 DNA reads TGTGCCACCAGTGATTCTGGGACAGGGGGAAACACCATATATTTT. Translation gives CATSDSGTGGNTIYF.

Concerning this clone itself: The same CDR3 arises from other DNA sequences in this sample as well. This rearrangement joins TRBV5-1 to TRBJ1-4; 7 bases fit TRBD1. Germline assignment: CDR1 SGHRS and CDR2 YFSETQ. After removal of 0 bases from V and 4 bases from J, the junction contained 3 bases not matched to a gene. The CDR3 loop spans 15 amino acids. CDR3 sequence (DNA): TGCGCCAGCAGCTTGGAGACAGGGATTAATGAAAAACTGTTTTTT. Its protein is CASSLETGINEKLFF.

V is TRBV28 and J is TRBJ1-5; weak D call: TRBD1 (6 bases). Germline V gene sequence: CDR1 MDHEN, CDR2 SYDVKM. The CDR3 runs 16 residues. With 3 bases removed from V and 2 bases from J, the gap between germline ends came to 14 bases. The CDR3 region is CASSLRGKTRNQPQHF. Here the CDR3 DNA reads TGTGCCAGCAGTTTGAGGGGGAAGACCCGCAATCAGCCCCAGCATTTT. Looking up the rest from reference TRBV28 and TRBJ1-5 gives the full variable domain: DVKVTQSSRYLVKRTGEKVFLECVQDMDHENMFWYRQDPGLGLRLIYFSYDVKMKEKGDIPEGYSVSREKKERFSLILESASTNQTSMYLCASSLRGKTRNQPQHFGDGTRLSIL.

The V gene is TRBV5-1, the J gene TRBJ2-7; a weak D match, TRBD1 (5 bases). Germline CDR1 reads SGHRS; CDR2 reads YFSETQ. The CDR3 runs 14 residues. With 0 bases removed from V and 3 bases from J, the gap between germline ends came to 10 bases. CDR3 nucleotide sequence: TGCGCCAGCAGCTTGGAGGGGCACAACTACGAGCAGTACTTC. As protein: CASSLEGHNYEQYF.

This chain connects TRBV14 to TRBJ2-5, with unresolved D. Germline assignment: CDR1 SGHDN and CDR2 FVKESK. V dropped 1 base and J dropped 3 bases, with 6 bases sitting between them. The CDR3 has 13 amino acids. CDR3 residues: CASSQAPKETQYF. The CDR3 region has the DNA TGTGCCAGCAGCCAAGCCCCTAAAGAGACCCAGTACTTC.

The genes are TRBV6-1 and TRBJ2-7; D is ambiguous. This CDR3 has 14 residues. The V gene's germline CDR1 is MNHNS and CDR2 SASEGT. V lost 2 bases and J 6 bases, leaving 14 bases between the germline ends. Here the CDR3 reads CASSESYYIGEQYF. CDR3 nucleotide sequence: TGTGCCAGCAGTGAATCATACTACATCGGCGAGCAGTACTTC.

The CDR3 bases are TGTGCCAGCAGCTTTCCAGGGAATCAAGAGACCCAGTACTTC. Residues: CASSFPGNQETQYF. The J gene is TRBJ2-5, the V gene TRBV5-6; possible D gene TRBD1, 5 bases. V was shortened by 2 bases and J by 2 bases, with 10 bases between the two germline ends. The CDR3 spans 14 residues. Germline V lookup: CDR1 SGHDT, CDR2 YYEEEE.

The V and J genes are TRBV27 and TRBJ2-7; 9 nucleotides line up with TRBD1. V trimming: 5 bases; J trimming: 1 base; junction bases outside the gene matches: 9. The germline V gene has CDR1 MNHEY and CDR2 SMNVEV (reference sequence). The CDR3 consists of 16 residues. The CDR3 bases are TGTGCCAGCAGTCGTAACACCGGGACAGGGTCCTACGAGCAGTACTTC. Translation gives CASSRNTGTGSYEQYF.

The chain carries TRBV7-3 and TRBJ2-3; D gene uncertain. The CDR3 has 13 residues. From germline, CDR1 is SGHTA and CDR2 FQGTGA. Trimming stripped 2 bases from V and 8 bases from J, with 11 bases between. The CDR3 DNA follows: TGTGCCAGCAGCTTAGTAGGCCAGGTTACGCAGTATTTT. This sequence encodes CASSLVGQVTQYF.

The chain couples TRBV24-1 to TRBJ2-5; TRBD1 agrees at 7 bases. Germline lookup yields CDR1 KGHDR and CDR2 SFDVKD. With 8 bases clipped from V and 5 bases from J, the junction kept 4 bases outside the gene matches. This CDR3 is built from 12 residues. The CDR3 nucleotides read TGTGCCACCAAAGGGGGCAGGGAGACCCAGTACTTC. Translation gives CATKGGRETQYF.

V is TRBV11-2 and J is TRBJ2-2, with TRBD2 matching 10 bases. Germline values: CDR1 SGHAT, CDR2 FQNNGV. The CDR3 length is 15 residues. The V and J ends lost 4 bases and 4 bases, in that order; junction bases with no gene match: 3. CDR3 protein: CASSSTSGFTGELFF. The CDR3 region has the DNA TGTGCCAGCAGCTCGACTAGCGGGTTCACCGGGGAGCTGTTTTTT.

This chain connects TRBV13 to TRBJ1-2, with 10 bases fitting TRBD1. The CDR3 is made up of 15 amino acids. Germline V gene data show CDR1 as PRHDT and CDR2 as FYEKMQ (reference sequence). V trimming: 3 bases; J trimming: 8 bases; junction bases outside the gene matches: 9. In DNA, the CDR3 is TGTGCCAGCAGCTTCCCGACAGGGGGCCCGAAAGGCTACACCTTC. Its translation is CASSFPTGGPKGYTF.

V is TRBV5-1 and J is TRBJ1-1; D might be TRBD1 (6 bases). CDR3 length: 13 residues. Trimming cost V 2 bases and J 6 bases, with 11 bases left between them. Per germline, CDR1 SGHRS and CDR2 YFSETQ. CDR3 nucleotide sequence: TGCGCCAGCAGCTTACAGGGTGTTGCTGAAGCTTTCTTT. It specifies CASSLQGVAEAFF.

The chain couples TRBV10-3 to TRBJ1-5; D uncertain. The V end was cut by 0 bases, the J end by 2 bases, with 14 bases between. CDR1 and CDR2 from the germline V gene are ENHRY and SYGVKD. The CDR3 contains 17 residues. The DNA for the CDR3 is TGTGCCATCAGTGAGTCTAAAGGGAGGGTGGGCAATCAGCCCCAGCATTTT. Its translation is CAISESKGRVGNQPQHF.

A few counts support this clone. The J gene is TRBJ1-6, the V gene TRBV11-2; the D is unclear. V lost 6 bases and J lost 3, with 9 bases in between. The germline V gene has CDR1 SGHAT and CDR2 FQNNGV. The CDR3 runs 14 residues. CDR3 protein: CASRARGYNSPLHF. CDR3 DNA: TGTGCCAGCAGGGCTCGGGGCTATAATTCACCCCTCCACTTT.

The rearrangement links TRBV7-6 to TRBJ2-3; TRBD2 matches at 12 bases. In germline, CDR1 is SGHVS, CDR2 FNYEAQ. Trimming took 5 bases from V and 6 from J; bases not matched to a gene: 18. The CDR3 contains 19 residues. CDR3 bases: TGTGCCAGCAGCCGGATGCCTGTGGCTAGCGGGGGGGATAGGGATACGCAGTATTTT. As protein: CASSRMPVASGGDRDTQYF. The variable domain in full, with the rest retrieved from reference TRBV7-6 and TRBJ2-3, is GAGVSQSPRYKVTKRGQDVALRCDPISGHVSLYWYRQALGQGPEFLTYFNYEAQQDKSGLPNDRFSAERPEGSISTLTIQRTEQRDSAMYRCASSRMPVASGGDRDTQYFGPGTRLTVL.

This clone has just one count. The rearrangement uses TRBV5-1 and TRBJ1-1, with 7 nucleotides matching TRBD1. V lost 4 bases to trimming and J lost 1 base; unmatched junction nucleotides: 7. CDR3 size: 15 residues. CDR1 and CDR2 (germline): SGHRS, YFSETQ. The CDR3 nucleotides read TGCGCCAGCAGCACCTCGGGACAGAGGAACACTGAAGCTTTCTTT. This encodes CASSTSGQRNTEAFF.

This clone has only a few counts. The chain employs TRBV6-4 and TRBJ2-5; D is perhaps TRBD1 (5 bases). In germline, CDR1 is MRHNA, CDR2 SNTAGT. Trimming left V 4 bases short and J 5 bases short, with 17 bases between. CDR3 length: 15 residues. The DNA for the CDR3 is TGTGCCAGCAGTGTAGAGGCAGGGCAGGTGGAGACCCAGTACTTC. It is translated as CASSVEAGQVETQYF.

The chain couples TRBV9 to TRBJ1-2; 7 nucleotides line up with TRBD1. Germline assignment: CDR1 SGDLS and CDR2 YYNGEE. V was pared by 4 bases and J by 7 bases, with 10 bases of the junction left unmatched. CDR3 length: 14 amino acids. The CDR3 sequence is CASSPREGAGGYTF. As DNA, the CDR3 is TGTGCCAGCAGCCCTCGCGAGGGGGCGGGTGGCTACACCTTC.

J is TRBJ2-5 and V is TRBV6-4; TRBD1 agrees at 8 bases. The CDR3 sequence is 13 residues long. Germline V gene sequence: CDR1 MRHNA, CDR2 SNTAGT. J lost 4 bases, V lost 6 bases, and 4 bases had no gene match. The CDR3 nucleotides read TGTGCCAGCAGCCAAGACAGGGGAGAGACCCAGTACTTC. It translates to CASSQDRGETQYF.

This CDR3 is CASSYREFFGYTF. The CDR3 DNA sequence: TGTGCCAGCAGCTACAGGGAATTCTTTGGCTACACCTTC. V usage is TRBV7-9 and J usage is TRBJ1-2, with D perhaps TRBD1 (6 bases). The CDR3 totals 13 residues. Trimming left V 4 bases short and J 7 bases short, with 13 bases between. From germline, CDR1 is SEHNR and CDR2 FQNEAQ (reference sequence).

This chain links TRBV11-2 with TRBJ1-2, with a possible D match to TRBD1 (6 bases). Germline V lookup: CDR1 SGHAT, CDR2 FQNNGV. V shed 2 bases and J shed 8 bases, with 9 bases lying between them. CDR3 length: 12 residues. CDR3 coding DNA: TGTGCCAGCAGCTTAAACAGGGTAGGCTACACCTTC. Translating it yields CASSLNRVGYTF.

The chain links TRBV4-1 to TRBJ2-1; 8 nucleotides agree with TRBD2. This CDR3 is built from 17 residues. V shed 0 bases, J shed 1 base, and the junction held 5 bases outside the gene matches. In germline, CDR1 is MGHRA, CDR2 YSYEKL. CDR3 coding DNA: TGCGCCAGCAGCCAAGATTCACTAGCGGCTTCCTACAATGAGCAGTTCTTC. Encoded protein: CASSQDSLAASYNEQFF.

The chain couples TRBV7-9 to TRBJ1-1; D is ambiguous. This CDR3 region has 13 residues. V lost 3 bases and J 0 bases, leaving 5 bases between the germline ends. Germline lookup yields CDR1 SEHNR and CDR2 FQNEAQ (reference sequence). CDR3 bases: TGTGCCAGCAGCTTCGACATGAACACTGAAGCTTTCTTT. It specifies CASSFDMNTEAFF.

The V call is TRBV7-9, the J call TRBJ2-6; TRBD1 might be the D (6 bases). CDR3 length: 18 amino acids. The V end lost 2 bases, the J end lost 4 bases, and 18 bases lay between the germline ends. The V gene's germline CDR1 is SEHNR and CDR2 FQNEAQ (reference sequence). CDR3 DNA sequence: TGTGCCAGCAGCTTATTTTACGCAGGGGTGGCCGGGGCCAACGTCCTGACTTTC. Its protein is CASSLFYAGVAGANVLTF.

The CDR3 reads CASSTGGASGELFF. CDR3 nucleotides: TGTGCCAGTAGTACGGGGGGCGCCTCCGGGGAGCTGTTTTTT. The J gene is TRBJ2-2, the V gene TRBV19; the D gene is possibly TRBD2 (7 bases). Germline V gives CDR1 LNHDA, CDR2 SQIVND (reference sequence). The CDR3 length is 14 residues. V gave up 4 bases and J gave up 6 bases, with 12 bases separating them.